What follows are 8 T cell receptor beta chains derived from one specimen sequenced in a study of cytomegalovirus exposure and HLA in healthy donors. The PCR used 60 Vbeta and 13 Jbeta primers. The assay was immunoSEQ multiplex PCR, and TCRdb's table has in-frame clones only and misses some. Here the sample spans 120,000 to 150,000 clones, about two thirds being singletons. Sequenced: PBMCs. The source of these receptors is a man aged 55 to 70 in good health and CMV-seronegative.

The chain employs TRBV28 and TRBJ1-3, with D maybe TRBD1 (5 bases). V was pared by 6 bases and J by 2 bases, with 11 bases between. The CDR3 runs to 14 residues. The germline CDR1 and CDR2 sequences are MDHEN and SYDVKM. The CDR3 DNA follows: TGTGCCAGCAGGGGCGGGGGAACTGGAAACACCATATATTTT. Residues: CASRGGGTGNTIYF. Variable domain in full (rest from reference TRBV28 and TRBJ1-3): DVKVTQSSRYLVKRTGEKVFLECVQDMDHENMFWYRQDPGLGLRLIYFSYDVKMKEKGDIPEGYSVSREKKERFSLILESASTNQTSMYLCASRGGGTGNTIYFGEGSWLTVV.

This chain uses TRBV18 with TRBJ2-3, with 11 bases lining up with TRBD2. V was pared by 4 bases and J by 3 bases, with 12 bases of the junction left unmatched. The CDR3 is 18 residues long. Per germline, CDR1 KGHSH and CDR2 LQKENI. CDR3 loop: CASSLLTLAGGLTDTQYF. CDR3 DNA: TGTGCCAGCTCACTTCTTACCCTAGCGGGAGGCCTAACAGATACGCAGTATTTT.

The gene calls are TRBV6-5 and TRBJ2-5, with 7 bases identical to TRBD2. This CDR3 is 13 amino acids long. CDR1 and CDR2 from the germline V gene are MNHEY and SVGAGI. The V and J ends lost 8 bases and 2 bases, in that order; junction bases with no gene match: 5. The CDR3 DNA reads TGTGCCAGCGGAGCGGGGCTGCAAGAGACCCAGTACTTC. This sequence encodes CASGAGLQETQYF.

V is TRBV29-1 and J is TRBJ1-1, with TRBD1 matching 7 bases. Germline CDR1 and CDR2: SQVTM and ANQGSEA. This CDR3 region has 13 residues. V lost 6 bases and J lost 4; bases outside the gene matches: 8. The CDR3 DNA reads TGCAGCGTCACACAGGGGATTAGCACTGAAGCTTTCTTT. Its translation is CSVTQGISTEAFF.

This chain joins TRBV7-8 and TRBJ2-7; TRBD1 agrees at 8 bases. The CDR3 sequence is 15 residues long. Germline CDR1 reads SGHVS; CDR2 reads FQNEAQ. J was trimmed by 5 bases and V by 0 bases; bases with no gene match: 6. Written as DNA, the CDR3 is TGTGCCAGCAGCTTAGCTAGGACAGGGCCCCACGAGCAGTACTTC. Its translation is CASSLARTGPHEQYF.

CDR3 in DNA: TGTGCCAGCAGTCCCGGACTAGCGGGAAGGATCACCGGGGAGCTGTTTTTT. It encodes CASSPGLAGRITGELFF. V is TRBV6-4 and J is TRBJ2-2, with 12 nucleotides matching TRBD2. V lost 5 bases and J lost 4; bases outside the gene matches: 8. The CDR3 covers 17 residues. Germline V gene data show CDR1 as MRHNA and CDR2 as SNTAGT.

DNA of the CDR3: TGCAGCGGGAGGGGTCCTCTCAACACCGGGGAGCTGTTTTTT. Its protein product is CSGRGPLNTGELFF. The genes are TRBV29-1 and TRBJ2-2; possibly TRBD2 for D (6 bases). Germline V gene lookup returns CDR1 SQVTM and CDR2 ANQGSEA. The CDR3 consists of 14 residues. V lost 7 bases to trimming and J lost 2 bases, with 14 bases between them.

This rearrangement joins TRBV7-9 to TRBJ2-7, with a weak D call TRBD1 (6 bases). Germline values: CDR1 SEHNR, CDR2 FQNEAQ (reference sequence). Trimming removed 3 bases from V and 5 bases from J, with 17 bases in between. The length of the CDR3 is 15 residues. DNA of the CDR3: TGTGCCAGCAGCTTGAATGTGGGGGCGTTACACGAGCAGTACTTC. Protein sequence: CASSLNVGALHEQYF.